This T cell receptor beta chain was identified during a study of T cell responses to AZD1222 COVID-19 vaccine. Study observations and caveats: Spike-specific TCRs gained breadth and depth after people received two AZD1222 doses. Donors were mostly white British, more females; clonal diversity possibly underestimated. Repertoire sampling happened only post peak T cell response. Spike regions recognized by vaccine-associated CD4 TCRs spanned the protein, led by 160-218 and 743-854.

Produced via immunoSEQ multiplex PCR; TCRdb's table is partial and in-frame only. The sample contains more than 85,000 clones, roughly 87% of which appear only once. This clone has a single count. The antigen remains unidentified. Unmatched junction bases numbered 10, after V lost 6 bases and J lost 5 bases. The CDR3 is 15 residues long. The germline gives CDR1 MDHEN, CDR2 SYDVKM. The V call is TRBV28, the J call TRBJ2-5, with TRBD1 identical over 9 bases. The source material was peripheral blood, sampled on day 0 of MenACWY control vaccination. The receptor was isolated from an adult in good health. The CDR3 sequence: CASSLIQGAKETQYF. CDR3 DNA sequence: TGTGCCAGCAGCCTCATACAGGGGGCGAAGGAGACCCAGTACTTC.